A single TCR beta chain is shown here with its context. The data were obtained in a study of cytomegalovirus exposure and HLA in healthy donors. The wider study: A prior analysis found roughly 100 million unique TCR beta sequences from 150 million to 200 million T cells.

Germline V lookup: CDR1 SEHNR, CDR2 FQNEAQ (reference sequence). This CDR3 has 15 amino acids. The V gene end was trimmed by 5 bases and the J gene end by 3 bases; junction bases not matched to a gene: 4. The PCR ran on 60 Vbeta and 13 Jbeta primers. Clones were read by immunoSEQ multiplex PCR, and TCRdb kept only the in-frame ones, dropping some. Of 150,000 to 200,000 clones in the sample, roughly 84% were seen once. The sample consisted of PBMCs. This receptor was obtained from a man between 18 and 29 years old in good health and CMV-seropositive. This sequence joins TRBV7-9 and TRBJ2-2; 9 bases match TRBD1. The CDR3 nucleotides read TGTGCCAGCAGCGGCCGGACAGGGGACACCGGGGAGCTGTTTTTT. Amino acids: CASSGRTGDTGELFF.